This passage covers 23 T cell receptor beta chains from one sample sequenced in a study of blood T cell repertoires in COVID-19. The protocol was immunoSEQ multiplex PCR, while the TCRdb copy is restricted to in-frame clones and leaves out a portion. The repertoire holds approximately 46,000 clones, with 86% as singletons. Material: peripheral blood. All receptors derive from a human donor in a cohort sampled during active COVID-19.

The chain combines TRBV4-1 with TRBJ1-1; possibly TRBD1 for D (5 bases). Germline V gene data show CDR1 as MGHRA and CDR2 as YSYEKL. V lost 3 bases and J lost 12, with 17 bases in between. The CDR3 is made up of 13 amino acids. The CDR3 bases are TGCGCCAGCAGCCAGATTCCGGGACTGGGATCTTTCTTT. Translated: CASSQIPGLGSFF.

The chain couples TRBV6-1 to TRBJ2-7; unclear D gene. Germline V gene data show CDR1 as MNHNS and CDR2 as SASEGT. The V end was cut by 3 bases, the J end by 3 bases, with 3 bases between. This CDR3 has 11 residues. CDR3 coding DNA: TGTGCCAGCAGTGATAACTACGAGCAGTACTTC. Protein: CASSDNYEQYF.

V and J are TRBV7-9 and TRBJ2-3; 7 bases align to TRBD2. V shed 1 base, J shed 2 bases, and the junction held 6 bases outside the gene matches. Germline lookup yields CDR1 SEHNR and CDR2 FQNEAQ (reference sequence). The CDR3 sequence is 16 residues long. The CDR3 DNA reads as TGTGCCAGCAGCTTAGTAGCCAGCGGGGACACAGATACGCAGTATTTT. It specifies CASSLVASGDTDTQYF.

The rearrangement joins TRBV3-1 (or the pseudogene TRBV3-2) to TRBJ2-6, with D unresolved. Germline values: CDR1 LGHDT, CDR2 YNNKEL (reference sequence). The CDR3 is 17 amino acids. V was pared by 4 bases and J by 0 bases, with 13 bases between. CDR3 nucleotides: TGTGCCAGCAGCCGAAGCTCAGGCCCCTCTGGGGCCAACGTCCTGACTTTC. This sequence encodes CASSRSSGPSGANVLTF.

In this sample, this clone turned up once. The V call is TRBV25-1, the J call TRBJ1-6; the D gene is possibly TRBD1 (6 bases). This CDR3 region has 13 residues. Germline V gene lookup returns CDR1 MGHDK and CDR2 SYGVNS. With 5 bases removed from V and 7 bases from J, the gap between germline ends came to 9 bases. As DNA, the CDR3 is TGTGCCAGCAGTTCCACAGGGAATTCACCCCTCCACTTT. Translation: CASSSTGNSPLHF.

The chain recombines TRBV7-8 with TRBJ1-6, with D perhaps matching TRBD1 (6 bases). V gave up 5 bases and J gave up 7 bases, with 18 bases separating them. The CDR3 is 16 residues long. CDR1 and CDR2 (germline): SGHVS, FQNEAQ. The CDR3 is CASSLYLDSKNSPLHF. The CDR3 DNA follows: TGTGCCAGCAGCCTTTACTTGGACAGTAAAAATTCACCCCTCCACTTT.

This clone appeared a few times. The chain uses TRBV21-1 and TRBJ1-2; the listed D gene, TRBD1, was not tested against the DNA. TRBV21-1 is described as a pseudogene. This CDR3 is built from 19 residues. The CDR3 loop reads CASSKAVVPTGGTLDGYTF. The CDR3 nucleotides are TGTGCCAGCAGCAAAGCGGTAGTCCCGACAGGGGGCACCTTAGATGGCTACACCTTC.

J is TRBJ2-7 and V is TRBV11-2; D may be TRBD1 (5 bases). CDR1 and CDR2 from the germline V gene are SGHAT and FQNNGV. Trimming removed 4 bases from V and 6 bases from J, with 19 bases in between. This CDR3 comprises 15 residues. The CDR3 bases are TGTGCCAGCAGCTCATTGAAAGGGGTCCTCCCCGAGCAGTACTTC. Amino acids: CASSSLKGVLPEQYF.

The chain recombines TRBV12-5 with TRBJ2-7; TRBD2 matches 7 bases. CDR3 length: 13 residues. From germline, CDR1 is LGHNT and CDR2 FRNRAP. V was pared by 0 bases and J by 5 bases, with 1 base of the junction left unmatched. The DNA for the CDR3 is TGTGCTAGTGGTTTGGTAGCGGGGAACGAGCAGTACTTC. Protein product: CASGLVAGNEQYF.

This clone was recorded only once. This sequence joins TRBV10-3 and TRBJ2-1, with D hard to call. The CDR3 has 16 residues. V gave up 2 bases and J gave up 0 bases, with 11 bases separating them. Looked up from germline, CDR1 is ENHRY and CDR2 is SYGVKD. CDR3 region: CAISEGTRSSYNEQFF. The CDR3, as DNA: TGTGCCATCAGTGAGGGAACGAGGAGCTCCTACAATGAGCAGTTCTTC.

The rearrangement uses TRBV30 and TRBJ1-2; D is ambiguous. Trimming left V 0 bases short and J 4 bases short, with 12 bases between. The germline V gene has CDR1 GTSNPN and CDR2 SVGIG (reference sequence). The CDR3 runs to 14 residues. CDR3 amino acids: CAWSVVAGGYGYTF. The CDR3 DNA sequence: TGTGCCTGGAGTGTAGTCGCGGGTGGCTATGGCTACACCTTC.

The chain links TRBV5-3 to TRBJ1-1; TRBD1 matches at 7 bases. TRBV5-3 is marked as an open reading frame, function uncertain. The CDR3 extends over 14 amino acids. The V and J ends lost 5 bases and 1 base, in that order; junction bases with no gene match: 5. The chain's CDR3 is CARSDDRENTEAFF. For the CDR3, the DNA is TGTGCCAGAAGTGACGACAGGGAGAACACTGAAGCTTTCTTT.

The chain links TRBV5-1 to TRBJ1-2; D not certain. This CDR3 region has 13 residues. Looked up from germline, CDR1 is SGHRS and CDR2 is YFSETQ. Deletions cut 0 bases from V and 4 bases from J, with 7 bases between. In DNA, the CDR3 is TGCGCCAGCAGCTTGGCGGGTTCCTATGGCTACACCTTC. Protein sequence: CASSLAGSYGYTF.

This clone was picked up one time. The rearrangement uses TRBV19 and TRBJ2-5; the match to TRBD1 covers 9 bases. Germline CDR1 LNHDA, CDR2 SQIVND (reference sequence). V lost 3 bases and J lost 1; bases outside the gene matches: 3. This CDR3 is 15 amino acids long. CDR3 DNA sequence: TGTGCCAGTAGTATCGGACAGGGGACCCAAGAGACCCAGTACTTC. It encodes CASSIGQGTQETQYF.

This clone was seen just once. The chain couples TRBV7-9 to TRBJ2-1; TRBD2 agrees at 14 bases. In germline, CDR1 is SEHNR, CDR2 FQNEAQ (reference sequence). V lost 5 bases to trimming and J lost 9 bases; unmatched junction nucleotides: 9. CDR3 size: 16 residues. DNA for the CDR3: TGTGCCAGCAGCCAAATCGGGACTAGCGGGAGTGTTGAGCAGTTCTTC. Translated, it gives CASSQIGTSGSVEQFF.

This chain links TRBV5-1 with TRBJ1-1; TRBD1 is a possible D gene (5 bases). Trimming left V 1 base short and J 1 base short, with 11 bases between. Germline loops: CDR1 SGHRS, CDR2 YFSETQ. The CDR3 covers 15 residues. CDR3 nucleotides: TGCGCCAGCAGCTTGATGGGGCCATCGAACACTGAAGCTTTCTTT. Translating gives CASSLMGPSNTEAFF.

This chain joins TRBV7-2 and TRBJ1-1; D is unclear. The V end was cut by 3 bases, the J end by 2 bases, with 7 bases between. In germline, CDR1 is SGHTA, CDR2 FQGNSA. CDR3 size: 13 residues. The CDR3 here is CASSFSENTEAFF. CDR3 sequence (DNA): TGTGCCAGCAGCTTCAGCGAAAACACTGAAGCTTTCTTT.

CDR3 bases: TGCGCCAGCAGTCAATCCAGCGGCGCCTACGAGCAGTACTTC. Translated, it gives CASSQSSGAYEQYF. This chain joins TRBV23-1 and TRBJ2-7, with D tentatively TRBD2 (5 bases). TRBV23-1 falls under the ORF class, with uncertain function. Trimming took 0 bases from V and 2 from J, leaving 8 bases between them. The CDR3 is 14 residues long.

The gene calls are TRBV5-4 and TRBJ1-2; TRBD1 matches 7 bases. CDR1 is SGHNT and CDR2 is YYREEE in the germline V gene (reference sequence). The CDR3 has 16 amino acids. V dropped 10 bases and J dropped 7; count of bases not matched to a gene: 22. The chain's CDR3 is CAFISRQGHVGLGYTF. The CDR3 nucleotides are TGTGCCTTCATCTCCCGACAGGGCCATGTGGGTCTTGGCTACACCTTC.

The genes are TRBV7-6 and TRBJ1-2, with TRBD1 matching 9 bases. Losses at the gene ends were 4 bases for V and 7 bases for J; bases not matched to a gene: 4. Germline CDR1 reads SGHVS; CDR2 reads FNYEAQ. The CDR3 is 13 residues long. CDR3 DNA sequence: TGTGCCAGCAGCTGGGGACAGGGTAGTGGCTACACCTTC. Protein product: CASSWGQGSGYTF.

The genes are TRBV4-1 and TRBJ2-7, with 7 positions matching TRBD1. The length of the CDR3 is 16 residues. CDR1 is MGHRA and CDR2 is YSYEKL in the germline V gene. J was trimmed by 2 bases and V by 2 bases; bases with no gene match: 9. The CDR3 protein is CASSQSPGQRTYEQYF. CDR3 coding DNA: TGCGCCAGCAGCCAATCTCCGGGACAGAGAACCTACGAGCAGTACTTC.

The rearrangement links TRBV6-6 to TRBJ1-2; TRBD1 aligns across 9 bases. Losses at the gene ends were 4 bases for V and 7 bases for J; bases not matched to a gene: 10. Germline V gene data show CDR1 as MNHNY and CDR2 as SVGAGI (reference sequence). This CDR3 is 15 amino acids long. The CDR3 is CASSLLGQGGGGYTF. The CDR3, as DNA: TGTGCCAGCAGTTTACTGGGACAGGGAGGCGGTGGCTACACCTTC.

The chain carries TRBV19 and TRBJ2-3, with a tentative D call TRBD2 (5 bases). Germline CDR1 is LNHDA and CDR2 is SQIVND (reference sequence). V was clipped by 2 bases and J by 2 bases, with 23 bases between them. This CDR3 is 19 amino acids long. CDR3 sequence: CASSIIGGLVPRDTDTQYF. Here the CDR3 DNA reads TGTGCCAGTAGTATAATAGGCGGGCTAGTACCTCGGGACACAGATACGCAGTATTTT.